One T cell receptor beta chain is described in this entry. Its antigen remains unknown. The authors made TCR cDNA by 5'RACE template switching, adding a universal primer site and UMIs. TCRdb passed the 5' RACE reads through MiXCR, listing each CDR3 protein once. The sample holds about 370,000 distinct CDR3 sequences; 9.5% to 13% are singletons and the top ten take around 19%. The data stem from a study of T cells after yellow fever vaccination. Germline loops: CDR1 SGHDT, CDR2 YYEEEE. The germline V and J ends were trimmed by 1 base and 2 bases, with 4 bases remaining between them. The CDR3 contains 13 residues. Study-level points and caveats: Few clonotypes appeared in both CD4 and CD8 compartments.

The chain links TRBV5-6 to TRBJ2-1; D unresolved. This TCR was recovered from a man aged 18 to 29 who received the YFV17D yellow fever vaccine. The starting material was PBMCs, obtained on the day of the first yellow fever vaccination. DNA of the CDR3: TGTGCCAGCAGCTTGAGGGCCTACAATGAGCAGTTCTTC. This codes for CASSLRAYNEQFF.